This TCR beta chain was sequenced for a study of cytomegalovirus exposure and HLA in healthy donors. Researchers ran the PCR with 60 Vbeta and 13 Jbeta primers. In the authors' workflow: Roughly 80 million unique TCR beta chains, some 9.9 million of them shared, were counted by a later analysis. Here immunoSEQ multiplex PCR was the method, and the copy in TCRdb shows in-frame clones only, minus some. V and J calls and clone size are as listed in that table; D and trimming were resolved from the DNA. The table lists 100,000 to 150,000 clones, over 75% of them singletons. This CDR3 has 16 residues. After removal of 3 bases from V and 2 bases from J, the junction contained 5 bases not matched to a gene. Germline V gene data show CDR1 as MGHRA and CDR2 as YSYEKL. Points from the study as a whole: Follow-up analysis seemed to connect common viral pathogens with several of the most significant clusters identified. A cluster of highly shared sequence variants was likely a sequencing artifact.

This clone was detected a few times. Its specificity is not known. The specimen was PBMCs. The receptor comes from a male donor in good health and CMV-seropositive. The chain uses TRBV4-1 and TRBJ2-3, with TRBD2 matching over 10 bases. The DNA for the CDR3 is TGCGCCAGCAGCCACCTACTAGCGGGATACACAGATACGCAGTATTTT. Translation gives CASSHLLAGYTDTQYF.